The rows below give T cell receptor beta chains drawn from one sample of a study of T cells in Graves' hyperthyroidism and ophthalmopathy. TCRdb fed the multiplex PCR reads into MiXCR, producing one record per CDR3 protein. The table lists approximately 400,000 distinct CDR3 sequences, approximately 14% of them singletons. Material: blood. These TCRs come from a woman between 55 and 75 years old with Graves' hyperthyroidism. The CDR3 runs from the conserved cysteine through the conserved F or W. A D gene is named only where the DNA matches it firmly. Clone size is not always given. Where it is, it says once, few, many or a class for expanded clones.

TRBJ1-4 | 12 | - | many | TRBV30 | CAWGGPNEKLFF | TGTGCCTGGGGCGGGCCGAATGAAAAACTGTTTTTT
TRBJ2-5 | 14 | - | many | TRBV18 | CASSRPPSQETQYF | TGTGCCAGCTCACGACCCCCGAGCCAAGAGACCCAGTACTTC
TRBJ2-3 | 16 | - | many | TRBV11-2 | CASSLMSGASTDTQYF | TGTGCCAGCAGCTTAATGAGCGGAGCAAGCACAGATACGCAGTATTTT
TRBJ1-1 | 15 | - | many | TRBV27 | CASSPLTGLNTEAFF | TGTGCCAGCAGTCCCCTGACGGGTTTGAACACTGAAGCTTTCTTT
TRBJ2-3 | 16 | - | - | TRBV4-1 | CASSQERGESTDTQYF | TGCGCCAGCAGCCAAGAAAGGGGCGAGAGCACAGATACGCAGTATTTT
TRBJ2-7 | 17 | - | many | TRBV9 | CASSVGGGQPSSYEQYF | TGTGCCAGCAGCGTGGGGGGGGGACAGCCCAGCTCCTACGAGCAGTACTTC
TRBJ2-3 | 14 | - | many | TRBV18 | CASSGTVRADTQYF | TGTGCCAGCTCTGGAACAGTCCGGGCAGATACGCAGTATTTT
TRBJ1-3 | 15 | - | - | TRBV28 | CASSFPQGSGNTIYF | TGTGCCAGCAGTTTCCCTCAGGGGTCCGGAAACACCATATATTTT
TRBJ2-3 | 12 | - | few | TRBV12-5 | CASGSSSNTQYF | TGTGCTAGTGGTTCTAGCTCAAATACGCAGTATTTT
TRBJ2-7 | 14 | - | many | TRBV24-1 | CATGTGTNINEQYF | TGTGCCACGGGGACCGGGACAAATATCAACGAGCAGTACTTC
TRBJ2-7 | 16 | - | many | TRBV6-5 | CASSYSPALRGYEQYF | TGTGCCAGCAGTTACTCGCCCGCTTTGCGGGGCTACGAGCAGTACTTC
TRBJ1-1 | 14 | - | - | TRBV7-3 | CASSYDALSTEAFF | TGTGCCAGCAGTTACGACGCCCTGAGCACTGAAGCTTTCTTT
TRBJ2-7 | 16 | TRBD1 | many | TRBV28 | CASSLPSDRNRYEQYF | TGTGCCAGCAGTCTACCCTCGGACAGGAATAGGTACGAGCAGTACTTC
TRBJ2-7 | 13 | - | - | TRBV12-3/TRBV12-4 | CASSLTRGSEQYF | TGTGCCAGCAGTTTGACAAGGGGGAGCGAGCAGTACTTC
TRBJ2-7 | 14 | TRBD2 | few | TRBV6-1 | CASSLTTSAYEQYF | TGTGCCAGCAGTTTAACGACTAGCGCCTACGAGCAGTACTTC
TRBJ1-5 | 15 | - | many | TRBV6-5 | CASSYSRAANQPQHF | TGTGCCAGCAGTTACTCGAGGGCAGCGAATCAGCCCCAGCATTTT
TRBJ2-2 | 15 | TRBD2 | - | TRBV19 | CASIALAANTGELFF | TGTGCCAGTATTGCACTAGCGGCGAACACCGGGGAGCTGTTTTTT
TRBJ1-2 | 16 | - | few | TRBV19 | CASSIANRALNYGYTF | TGTGCCAGTAGTATAGCGAACAGGGCCCTTAACTATGGCTACACCTTC
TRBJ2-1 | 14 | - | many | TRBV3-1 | CASSQDPSTDEQFF | TGTGCCAGCAGCCAAGATCCTAGTACGGATGAGCAGTTCTTC
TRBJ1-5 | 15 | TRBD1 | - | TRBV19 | CASNKQGVSNQPQHF | TGTGCCAGTAATAAACAGGGGGTTAGCAATCAGCCCCAGCATTTT
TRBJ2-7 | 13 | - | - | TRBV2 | CASSETPRAEQYF | TGTGCCAGCAGTGAAACCCCCAGGGCCGAGCAGTACTTC
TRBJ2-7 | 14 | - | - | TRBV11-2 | CASSLGRASYEQYF | TGTGCCAGCAGCTTAGGAAGGGCTTCCTACGAGCAGTACTTC
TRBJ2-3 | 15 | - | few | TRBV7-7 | CASSPSNGGADTQYF | TGTGCTAGCAGCCCCAGTAATGGGGGCGCAGATACGCAGTATTTT
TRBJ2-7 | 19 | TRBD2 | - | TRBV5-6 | CASSSFPAGLGTSGYEQYF | TGTGCCAGCAGCTCGTTTCCCGCTGGGCTCGGGACTAGCGGGTACGAGCAGTACTTC
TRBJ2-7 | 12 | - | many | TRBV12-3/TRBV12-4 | CASGTGIQKMYF | TGTGCCAGCGGTACCGGGATCCAAAAAATGTACTTC
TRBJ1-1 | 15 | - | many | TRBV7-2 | CASSLSGAVTPEAFF | TGTGCCAGCAGCTTATCGGGGGCGGTAACTCCTGAAGCTTTCTTT
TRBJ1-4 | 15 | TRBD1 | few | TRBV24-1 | CATSDPGTGDQKLFF | TGTGCCACCAGTGATCCCGGGACAGGGGATCAAAAACTGTTTTTT
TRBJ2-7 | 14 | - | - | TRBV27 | CASSAPGIGYEQYF | TGTGCCAGCAGTGCCCCAGGGATCGGGTACGAGCAGTACTTC
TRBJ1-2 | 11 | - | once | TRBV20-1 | CSPGGDYGYTF | TGCAGCCCAGGAGGGGACTATGGCTACACCTTC
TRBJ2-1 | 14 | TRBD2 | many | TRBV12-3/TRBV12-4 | CASRPGLAFNEQFF | TGTGCCAGCAGGCCGGGACTAGCTTTTAATGAGCAGTTCTTC
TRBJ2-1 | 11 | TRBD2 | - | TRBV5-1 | CASRAGDEQFF | TGCGCCAGCAGGGCGGGAGATGAGCAGTTCTTC
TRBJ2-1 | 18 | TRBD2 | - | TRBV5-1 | CASSPRGLAGGGVNEQFF | TGCGCCAGCAGCCCAAGGGGCTTAGCGGGAGGGGGTGTGAATGAGCAGTTCTTC
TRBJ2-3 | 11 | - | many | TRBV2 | CASSASDTQYF | TGTGCCAGCAGTGCGTCAGATACGCAGTATTTT
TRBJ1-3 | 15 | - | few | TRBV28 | CASTHRGIPGNTIYF | TGTGCCAGCACGCACCGGGGAATCCCTGGAAACACCATATATTTT